This T cell receptor beta chain was retrieved from a study of identifying expanded T cells in peripheral blood. Study conclusions and caveats: Over two and four weeks, about 15 and 19 clones changed, versus approximately 1.1 between replicates. Variance in clone template counts between approximately 2-week samples significantly increased with total template count across all healthy donors.

TCRdb keeps only in-frame clones here, not all; method: immunoSEQ multiplex PCR. Of about 91,000 clones in the sample, around nine tenths were seen once. In germline, CDR1 is MGHRA, CDR2 YSYEKL. This CDR3 has 17 amino acids. V was pared by 4 bases and J by 3 bases, with 9 bases of the junction left unmatched. Comment on this clone: As yet, its antigen is unknown.

This receptor was identified in a person aged 18 to 69 in good health. Specimen: blood. The genes are TRBV4-1 and TRBJ2-2, with 9 bases aligning to TRBD1. In nucleotides, the CDR3 is TGCGCCAGCAGCCGGATCCCAAGGGACAGGGACACCGGGGAGCTGTTTTTT. It yields the protein CASSRIPRDRDTGELFF.